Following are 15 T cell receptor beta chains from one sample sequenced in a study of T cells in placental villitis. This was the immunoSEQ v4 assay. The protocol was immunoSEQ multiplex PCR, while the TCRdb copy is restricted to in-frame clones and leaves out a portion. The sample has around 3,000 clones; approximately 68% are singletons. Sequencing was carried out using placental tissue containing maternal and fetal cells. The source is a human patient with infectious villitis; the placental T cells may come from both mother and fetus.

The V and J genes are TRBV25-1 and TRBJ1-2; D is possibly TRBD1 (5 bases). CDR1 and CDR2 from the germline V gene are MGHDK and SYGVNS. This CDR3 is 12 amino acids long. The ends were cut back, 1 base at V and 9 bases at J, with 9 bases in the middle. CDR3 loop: CASSEWKGSYTF. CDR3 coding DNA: TGTGCCAGCAGTGAATGGAAGGGGAGCTACACCTTC.

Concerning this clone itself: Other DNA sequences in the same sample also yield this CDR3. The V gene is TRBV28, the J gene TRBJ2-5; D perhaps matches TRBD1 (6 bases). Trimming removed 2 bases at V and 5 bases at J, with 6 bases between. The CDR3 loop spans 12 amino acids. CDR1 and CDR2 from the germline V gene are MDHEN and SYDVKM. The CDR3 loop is CASSLDRETQYF. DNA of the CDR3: TGTGCCAGCAGTTTAGACAGGGAGACCCAGTACTTC.

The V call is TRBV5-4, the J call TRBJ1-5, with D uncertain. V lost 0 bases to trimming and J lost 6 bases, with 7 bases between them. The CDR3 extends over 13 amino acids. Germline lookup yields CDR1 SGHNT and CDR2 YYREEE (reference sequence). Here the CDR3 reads CASSLEGFQPQHF. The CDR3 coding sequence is TGTGCCAGCAGCTTGGAGGGCTTTCAGCCCCAGCATTTT.

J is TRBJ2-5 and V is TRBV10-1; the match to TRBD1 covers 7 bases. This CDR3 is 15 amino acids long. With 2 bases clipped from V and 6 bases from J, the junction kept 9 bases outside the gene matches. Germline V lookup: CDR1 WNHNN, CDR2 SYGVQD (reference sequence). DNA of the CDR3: TGCGCCAGCAGTGAGGGTAAAGGGGGCTTTAAGACCCAGTACTTC. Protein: CASSEGKGGFKTQYF.

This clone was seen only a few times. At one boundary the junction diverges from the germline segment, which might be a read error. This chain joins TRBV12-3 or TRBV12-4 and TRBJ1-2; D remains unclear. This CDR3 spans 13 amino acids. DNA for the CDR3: TGTGCCAGCAGTTTGGGCGGAATCTATGGCTGCACCTTC. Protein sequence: CASSLGGIYGCTF.

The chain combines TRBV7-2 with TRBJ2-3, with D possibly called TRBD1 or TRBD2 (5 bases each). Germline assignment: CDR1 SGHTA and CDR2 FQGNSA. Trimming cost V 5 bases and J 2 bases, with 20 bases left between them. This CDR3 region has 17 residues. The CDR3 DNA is TGTGCCAGCAGCCCTAGAGGGGATCTCATCTCCACAGATACGCAGTATTTT. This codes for CASSPRGDLISTDTQYF.

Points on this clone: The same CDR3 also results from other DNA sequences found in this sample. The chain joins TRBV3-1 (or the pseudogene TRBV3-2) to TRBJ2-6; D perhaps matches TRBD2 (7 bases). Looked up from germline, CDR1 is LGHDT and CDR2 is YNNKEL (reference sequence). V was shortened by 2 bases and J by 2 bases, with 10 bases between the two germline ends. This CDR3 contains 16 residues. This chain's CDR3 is CASSQPGGAGANVLTF. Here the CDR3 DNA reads TGTGCCAGCAGCCAACCGGGGGGCGCTGGGGCCAACGTCCTGACTTTC.

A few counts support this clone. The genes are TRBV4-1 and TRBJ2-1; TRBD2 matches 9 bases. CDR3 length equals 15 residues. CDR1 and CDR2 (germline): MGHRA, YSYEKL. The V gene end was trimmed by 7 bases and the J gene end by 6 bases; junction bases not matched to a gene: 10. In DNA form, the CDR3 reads TGCGCCAGCACCAGACTAGCGGTGTCGGGCAATGAGCAGTTCTTC. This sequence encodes CASTRLAVSGNEQFF.

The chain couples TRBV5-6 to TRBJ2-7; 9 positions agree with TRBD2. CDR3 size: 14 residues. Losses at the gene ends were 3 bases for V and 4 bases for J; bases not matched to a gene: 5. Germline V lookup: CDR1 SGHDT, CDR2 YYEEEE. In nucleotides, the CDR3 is TGTGCCAGCAGCTACACTAGCGGGCTTTACGAGCAGTACTTC. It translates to CASSYTSGLYEQYF.

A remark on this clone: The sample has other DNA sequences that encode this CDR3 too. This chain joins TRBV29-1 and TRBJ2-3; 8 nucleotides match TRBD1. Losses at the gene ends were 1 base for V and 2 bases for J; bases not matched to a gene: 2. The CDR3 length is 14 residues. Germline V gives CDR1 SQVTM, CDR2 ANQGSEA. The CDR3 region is CSVEGQGYTDTQYF. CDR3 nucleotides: TGCAGCGTTGAAGGACAGGGGTACACAGATACGCAGTATTTT.

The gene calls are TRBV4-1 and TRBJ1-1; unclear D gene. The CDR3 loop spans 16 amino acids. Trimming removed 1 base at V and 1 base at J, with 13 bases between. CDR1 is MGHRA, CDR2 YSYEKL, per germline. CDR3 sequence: CASSQGYQHQNTEAFF. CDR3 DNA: TGCGCCAGCAGCCAAGGTTATCAACACCAGAACACTGAAGCTTTCTTT.

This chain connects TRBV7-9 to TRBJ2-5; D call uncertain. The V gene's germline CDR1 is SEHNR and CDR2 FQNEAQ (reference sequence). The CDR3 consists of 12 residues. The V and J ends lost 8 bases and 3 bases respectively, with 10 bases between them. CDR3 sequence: CASRGSKETQYF. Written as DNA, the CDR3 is TGTGCCAGCCGCGGATCCAAAGAGACCCAGTACTTC.

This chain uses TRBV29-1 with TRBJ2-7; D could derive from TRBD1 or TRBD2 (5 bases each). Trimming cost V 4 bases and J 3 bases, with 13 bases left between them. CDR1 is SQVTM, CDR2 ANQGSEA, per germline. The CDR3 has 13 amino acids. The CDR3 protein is CSVGGDGDYEQYF. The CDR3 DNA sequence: TGCAGCGTTGGAGGGGACGGGGACTACGAGCAGTACTTC.

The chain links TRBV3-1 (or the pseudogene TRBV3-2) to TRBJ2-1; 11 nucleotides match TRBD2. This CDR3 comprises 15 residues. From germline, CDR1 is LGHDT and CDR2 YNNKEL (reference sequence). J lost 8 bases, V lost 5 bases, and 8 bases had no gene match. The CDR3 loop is CASSYTSGGMYEQFF. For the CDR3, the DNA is TGTGCCAGCAGCTACACTAGCGGGGGAATGTATGAGCAGTTCTTC.

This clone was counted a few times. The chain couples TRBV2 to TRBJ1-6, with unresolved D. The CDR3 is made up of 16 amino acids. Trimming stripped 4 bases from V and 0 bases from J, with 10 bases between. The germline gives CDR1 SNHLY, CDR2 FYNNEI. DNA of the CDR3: TGTGCCAGCAGTGTGAGAGGGAGCTCCTATAATTCACCCCTCCACTTT. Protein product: CASSVRGSSYNSPLHF. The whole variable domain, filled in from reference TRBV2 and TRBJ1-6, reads EPEVTQTPSHQVTQMGQEVILRCVPISNHLYFYWYRQILGQKVEFLVSFYNNEISEKSEIFDDQFSVERPDGSNFTLKIRSTKLEDSAMYFCASSVRGSSYNSPLHFGNGTRLTVT.